This T cell receptor (beta chain) was recorded in a study of Ad26.COV2.S vaccination and SARS-CoV-2 variants (dated by TCRdb to 2020 to 2023). Broadly, across the study: Vaccine-arm donors were drawn from COV1001, a multicentre, randomized, double-blind, placebo-controlled phase I-IIa trial of Ad26.COV2.S in healthy adults. A total of around 32 samples were included in the TCR-sequenced set, comprising about 20 Ad26.COV2.S vaccine recipients, 5 placebo recipients and 8 SARS-CoV-2 convalescent individuals. Blinding of investigators to trial group allocation was maintained during experiments and outcome assessment. The specificity and breadth of SARS-CoV-2-reactive T cell receptors after Ad26.COV2.S vaccination were assessed by TCRbeta repertoire sequencing. Ad26.COV2.S was given intramuscularly at 5x10^10 or 1x10^11 viral particles, as a single shot or as two shots 56 days apart. Participants in the trial were split at random into five groups of five each, receiving low-dose or high-dose Ad26.COV2.S once or twice, or else placebo on both occasions.

Broad study findings and their caveats: Ad26.COV2.S recipients had higher spike-specific TCR breadth than placebo recipients (P = 0.0014). After vaccination, substantial breadth of spike-specific CD8+ and CD4+ T cell responses was reported. The study was not powered for comparison of responses between vaccine doses or regimens. According to the authors, total T cell responses may have been underestimated by the TCR breadth and depth analyses. Vaccine and placebo recipients had comparable non-spike TCR breadth, which fits with the vaccine containing only spike.

Turning to this clone: This clone's antigen is unknown. Base quality data are lacking; no much larger clone is found one base away.

The sample's treatment or condition label, in plain terms: approximately 18 received Ad26.COV2.S at low or high dose, single or two shots; a few received placebo; per-sample allocation not given. Repertoires of vaccine and placebo recipients were sequenced from samples collected on day 63 after the first injection. In Cohort 1b, about two dozen adults aged 18-55 years were enrolled at a single site in Boston, USA, between 29 July and 7 August 2020. Ad26.COV2.S was a replication-incompetent adenovirus type 26 vector expressing a prefusion-stabilized SARS-CoV-2 spike protein from the original Wuhan strain. TCRbeta CDR3 regions were sequenced with the immunoSEQ Assay. After extraction, genomic DNA underwent amplification by bias-controlled multiplex PCR, followed by high-throughput sequencing. Per the authors' processing: To quantify the absolute abundance of each unique TCRbeta CDR3 region, sequences were collapsed and filtered. Usable DNA was measured by amplifying reference genes present in all nucleated cells, and TCRbeta template counts were normalized to that usable DNA to estimate T cell fraction. Repertoire TCRs were annotated as SARS-CoV-2-specific when V gene, CDR3 amino acid sequence and J gene were exactly matched to a known reactive TCR set. The reference SARS-CoV-2 TCR set came from MIRA and was filtered for enrichment in COVID-19-positive ImmuneCODE repertoires, removing public or cross-reactive TCRs. Based on the MIRA antigens, annotated TCRs were further analysed at the level of specific ORF or position within ORF. Breadth was defined as the number of annotated unique rearrangements divided by the total number of unique productive rearrangements, and depth was defined as the summed frequency of the annotated unique rearrangements. Two-sided Wilcoxon rank-sum tests were applied when comparing TCR breadth between groups. As stored in TCRdb, this immuneACCESS dataset retains in-frame rearrangements with V and J assigned. A fraction of the clones does not appear; measured against another copy, unresolved V genes explain less than half of the discrepancy, and the remainder lacks a known reason. That table furnishes V, J and clone size, whereas the DNA furnished D and trimming. For this sample there are about 410,000 clones; 89% appear just once. The ten largest clones capture around 2% of the sample.

The sample was peripheral blood, taken in a trial of Ad26.COV2.S vaccine versus placebo. The source of this sequence is a person aged 18-65 years who received the Ad26.COV2.S COVID-19 vaccine or a placebo.

For the CDR3, the sequence is CASSSTGQQETQYF. The DNA is as follows: TGTGCCAGCAGCAGCACGGGACAGCAAGAGACCCAGTACTTC. The chain joins TRBV5-6 to TRBJ2-5; 7 middle bases align to TRBD1. Per the germline V gene, SGHDT is the CDR1 and YYEEEE is the CDR2. The cysteine opens and the phenylalanine closes a CDR3 of 14 amino acids. Here the CDR3 DNA is all that survives: 42 bases in frame from base 1. V is trimmed back by 4 bases and J by 2 bases, and the junction contains 5 bases that no gene match accounts for.